One sample yielded the 15 T cell receptor beta chains listed below, sequenced in a study of blood T cell repertoires in COVID-19. TCRdb's table, derived via immunoSEQ multiplex PCR, lists solely in-frame clones and lacks some. The repertoire includes about 140,000 clones, about 84% of them detected once, and under 10% sits in the top ten. Material for sequencing was peripheral blood. All receptors derive from a woman older than 75 in a cohort sampled during active or convalescent COVID-19.

CDR3 in amino acids: CAWSWTGDTEAFF. The CDR3, as DNA: TGTGCCTGGAGTTGGACAGGGGATACTGAAGCTTTCTTT. The chain couples TRBV30 to TRBJ1-1; 9 nucleotides agree with TRBD1. Trimming took 2 bases from V and 5 from J; bases not matched to a gene: 3. The CDR3 has 13 residues. Germline V gene sequence: CDR1 GTSNPN, CDR2 SVGIG (reference sequence). Looking up the rest from reference TRBV30 and TRBJ1-1 gives the full variable domain: SQTIHQWPATLVQPVGSPLSLECTVEGTSNPNLYWYRQAAGRGLQLLFYSVGIGQISSEVPQNLSASRPQDRQFILSSKKLLLSDSGFYLCAWSWTGDTEAFFGQGTRLTVV.

The chain combines TRBV12-3 or TRBV12-4 with TRBJ2-3; the D is unclear. This CDR3 has 11 amino acids. The V and J ends lost 3 bases and 9 bases respectively, with 7 bases between them. CDR3 DNA: TGTGCCAGCAGTTTCGGTACGACGCAGTATTTT. Its translation: CASSFGTTQYF.

This clone was found once. The chain joins TRBV6-2 or TRBV6-3 to TRBJ2-3; tentative D call: TRBD1 (5 bases). V lost 2 bases and J lost 7, with 7 bases in between. The length of the CDR3 is 12 residues. From germline, CDR1 is MNHEY and CDR2 SVGEGT. CDR3 loop: CASSYQGYTQYF. The CDR3 coding sequence is TGTGCCAGCAGTTACCAGGGTTATACGCAGTATTTT.

The CDR3 DNA reads TGTGCCAGCAGCACTAGCGGGGTCTACAATGAGCAGTTCTTC. Translating gives CASSTSGVYNEQFF. This sequence joins TRBV6-6 and TRBJ2-1; 10 bases match TRBD2. Germline V gene lookup returns CDR1 MNHNY and CDR2 SVGAGI (reference sequence). V lost 6 bases to trimming and J lost 3 bases; unmatched junction nucleotides: 2. CDR3 length: 14 residues.

This chain links TRBV7-2 with TRBJ2-1; 16 bases match TRBD2. There are 17 residues in the CDR3. Germline assignment: CDR1 SGHTA and CDR2 FQGNSA. With 3 bases clipped from V and 9 bases from J, the junction kept 8 bases outside the gene matches. CDR3 residues: CASSFPGLAGGLGEQFF. The CDR3, as DNA: TGTGCCAGCAGCTTTCCGGGACTAGCGGGGGGGCTTGGTGAGCAGTTCTTC.

This clone came up once. The CDR3 region has the DNA TGTGCCAGCAGCTCTGCGGGGGGGCGGGCAGATACGCAGTATTTT. Protein sequence: CASSSAGGRADTQYF. V gene TRBV28 combines with J gene TRBJ2-3; TRBD2 aligns across 9 bases. Germline V gives CDR1 MDHEN, CDR2 SYDVKM. V lost 6 bases and J lost 4; bases outside the gene matches: 8. The CDR3 totals 15 residues.

V and J are TRBV4-1 and TRBJ1-1; perhaps TRBD1 as D (5 bases). This CDR3 is 15 amino acids long. The germline V gene has CDR1 MGHRA and CDR2 YSYEKL. V dropped 0 bases and J dropped 3 bases, with 11 bases sitting between them. This CDR3 is CASSQDEGAYTEAFF. The CDR3 DNA follows: TGCGCCAGCAGCCAAGATGAAGGGGCCTACACTGAAGCTTTCTTT.

This chain joins TRBV4-2 and TRBJ2-3, with TRBD2 matching over 7 bases. Germline CDR1 and CDR2: LGHNA and YNFKEQ. With 0 bases clipped from V and 2 bases from J, the junction kept 8 bases outside the gene matches. The CDR3 totals 17 residues. CDR3 sequence reads: CASSQDLLAEITDTQYF. DNA of the CDR3: TGTGCCAGCAGCCAAGATCTCCTAGCGGAAATCACAGATACGCAGTATTTT.

The chain is built from TRBV27 and TRBJ1-2; D not certain. This CDR3 comprises 14 residues. V lost 7 bases to trimming and J lost 3 bases, with 15 bases between them. Germline-derived CDR1 and CDR2 are MNHEY and SMNVEV (reference sequence). The CDR3 loop is CASTRVGEHYGYTF. As DNA, the CDR3 is TGTGCCAGCACCCGGGTCGGGGAACACTATGGCTACACCTTC.

The V gene is TRBV2, the J gene TRBJ1-1; D is ambiguous. The CDR3 extends over 15 amino acids. Germline loops: CDR1 SNHLY, CDR2 FYNNEI. Deletions cut 6 bases from V and 3 bases from J, with 17 bases between. The CDR3 DNA sequence: TGTGCCAGCAGCTACCTATTAGTGATGGACACTGAAGCTTTCTTT. Protein product: CASSYLLVMDTEAFF.

The chain joins TRBV7-2 to TRBJ2-1; TRBD2 is a possible D gene (6 bases). CDR1 SGHTA and CDR2 FQGNSA come from the germline V gene. CDR3 length: 14 amino acids. Trimming took 2 bases from V and 4 from J, leaving 9 bases between them. The CDR3: CASSLRGLYNEQFF. The DNA for the CDR3 is TGTGCCAGCAGCTTAAGGGGACTTTACAATGAGCAGTTCTTC.

This clone was observed a single time. The chain has TRBV25-1 and TRBJ1-5; D might be TRBD1 (5 bases). The germline gives CDR1 MGHDK, CDR2 SYGVNS. This CDR3 region has 13 residues. The V end lost 6 bases, the J end lost 3 bases, and 9 bases lay between the germline ends. CDR3 in amino acids: CASSDRLNQPQHF. CDR3 nucleotides: TGTGCCAGCAGCGACAGACTCAATCAGCCCCAGCATTTT.

This clone has a handful of counts. Additional DNA sequences in this sample encode the identical CDR3. The V call is TRBV5-6, the J call TRBJ1-5; D might be TRBD1 (5 bases). The V and J ends lost 0 bases and 9 bases respectively, with 7 bases between them. CDR1 is SGHDT, CDR2 YYEEEE, per germline. The length of the CDR3 is 12 residues. CDR3 DNA: TGTGCCAGCAGCTTGGAAAGGGGGCCCCAGCATTTT. Protein: CASSLERGPQHF.

The chain carries TRBV4-1 and TRBJ1-1, with D tentatively TRBD1 (6 bases). In germline, CDR1 is MGHRA, CDR2 YSYEKL. Trimming cost V 2 bases and J 4 bases, with 20 bases left between them. This CDR3 is built from 17 residues. The CDR3 here is CASSQSTSGGRSTEAFF. DNA for the CDR3: TGCGCCAGCAGCCAATCTACATCCGGGGGGCGAAGCACTGAAGCTTTCTTT.

The gene calls are TRBV5-1 and TRBJ2-5; the match to TRBD2 covers 9 bases. V shed 2 bases and J 0 bases; nucleotides not matched to a gene: 2. The CDR3 totals 15 residues. The germline gives CDR1 SGHRS, CDR2 YFSETQ. CDR3 loop: CASSFRGGDQETQYF. CDR3 bases: TGCGCCAGCAGCTTTCGCGGGGGGGACCAAGAGACCCAGTACTTC.